The text below deals with one TCR beta chain. What it recognizes is unknown. PCR was run on genomic DNA. Multiplex PCR with 30 forward and 13 reverse primers amplified the TCR beta CDR3. Using its own MiXCR run on the multiplex PCR reads, TCRdb lists one record per CDR3 protein. The sample has a few hundred thousand distinct CDR3 sequences, 40% to 50% seen once. The source of the sample is a study of type 1 and type 2 diabetes patients. Notes on the study in general: With limited T2D and control samples, some T1D-only expanded clones may not be T1D-specific.

The CDR3 spans 15 residues. With 2 bases removed from V and 0 bases from J, the gap between germline ends came to 8 bases. Germline V gene sequence: CDR1 SGHRS, CDR2 YFSETQ. Specimen: peripheral blood mononuclear cells (PBMCs). This chain links TRBV5-1 with TRBJ2-2, with a weak D call TRBD1 (6 bases). The source is a young man with type 2 diabetes. The DNA of the CDR3 is TGCGCCAGCAGCTTTGGGACATCGAACACCGGGGAGCTGTTTTTT. Its protein product is CASSFGTSNTGELFF.